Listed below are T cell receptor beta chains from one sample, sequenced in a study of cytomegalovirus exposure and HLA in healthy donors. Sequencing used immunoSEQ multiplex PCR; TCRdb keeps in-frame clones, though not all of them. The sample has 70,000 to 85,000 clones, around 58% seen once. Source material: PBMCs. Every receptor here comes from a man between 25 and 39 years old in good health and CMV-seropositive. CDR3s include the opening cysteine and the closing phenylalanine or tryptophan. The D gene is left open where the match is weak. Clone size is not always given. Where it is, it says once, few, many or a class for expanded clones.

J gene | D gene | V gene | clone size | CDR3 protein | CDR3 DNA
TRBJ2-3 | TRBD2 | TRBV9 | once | CASSAGTSSGDTQYF | TGTGCCAGCAGCGCCGGGACTAGCTCTGGAGATACGCAGTATTTT
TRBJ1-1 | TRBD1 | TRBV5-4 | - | CASSTGPGQGAGTEAFF | TGTGCCAGCAGCACGGGGCCGGGACAGGGGGCAGGCACTGAAGCTTTCTTT
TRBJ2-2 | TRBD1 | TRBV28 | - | CASSYNRGNTGELFF | TGTGCCAGCAGTTACAACAGGGGAAACACCGGGGAGCTGTTTTTT
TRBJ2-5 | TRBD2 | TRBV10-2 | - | CASKREEQYF | TGCGCCAGCAAGCGGGAAGAGCAGTACTTC
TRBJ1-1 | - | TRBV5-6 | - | CASSPPRQTHTEAFF | TGTGCCAGCAGCCCCCCGAGACAGACCCACACTGAAGCTTTCTTT
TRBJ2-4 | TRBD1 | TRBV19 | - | CATGGSTNIQYF | TGTGCCACAGGGGGTTCCACGAACATTCAGTACTTC
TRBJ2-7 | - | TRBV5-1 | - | CASSFSDRRLYEQYF | TGCGCCAGCAGCTTCTCCGACAGGAGACTCTACGAGCAGTACTTC
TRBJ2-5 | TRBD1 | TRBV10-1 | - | CASSESAGGRETQYF | TGCGCCAGCAGTGAGTCGGCAGGGGGCAGAGAGACCCAGTACTTC
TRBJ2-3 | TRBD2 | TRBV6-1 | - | CASSEALAGGTQYF | TGTGCCAGCAGTGAAGCTCTAGCGGGAGGTACGCAGTATTTT
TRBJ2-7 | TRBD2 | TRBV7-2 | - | CASSRQAGDGEQYF | TGTGCCAGCAGTCGACAAGCGGGAGACGGCGAGCAGTACTTC
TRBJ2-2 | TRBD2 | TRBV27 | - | CASSLVPLAGGPGTGELFF | TGTGCCAGCAGTTTAGTCCCCCTAGCGGGAGGGCCGGGGACCGGGGAGCTGTTTTTT
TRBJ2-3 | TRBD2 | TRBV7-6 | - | CASSTLTSPGDTQYF | TGTGCCAGCAGCACCCTGACTAGCCCGGGCGATACGCAGTATTTT
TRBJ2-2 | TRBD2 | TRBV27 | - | CASRGGRAGGQTGELFF | TGTGCCAGCAGGGGGGGAAGGGCGGGGGGCCAGACCGGGGAGCTGTTTTTT
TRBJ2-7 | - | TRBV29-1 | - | CSGAEGHEQYF | TGCAGCGGGGCAGAGGGCCACGAGCAGTACTTC
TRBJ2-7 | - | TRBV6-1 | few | CASSGTGEVYEQYF | TGTGCCAGCAGTGGGACGGGAGAAGTCTACGAGCAGTACTTC
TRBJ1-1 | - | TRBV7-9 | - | CASSLARISPTEAFF | TGTGCCAGCAGCTTAGCTCGCATAAGCCCCACTGAAGCTTTCTTT
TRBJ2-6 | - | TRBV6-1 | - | CASSVSGDGANVLTF | TGTGCCAGCAGTGTCTCAGGGGATGGGGCCAACGTCCTGACTTTC
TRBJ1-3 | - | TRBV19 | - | CASLASGNTIYF | TGTGCCAGCCTGGCTTCTGGAAACACCATATATTTT
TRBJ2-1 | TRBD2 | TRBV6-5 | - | CASSYPLAGGYNEQFF | TGTGCCAGCAGTTACCCTCTAGCGGGAGGATACAATGAGCAGTTCTTC
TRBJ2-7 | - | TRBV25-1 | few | CASSERSGGEQYF | TGTGCCAGCAGTGAACGCTCAGGAGGGGAGCAGTACTTC
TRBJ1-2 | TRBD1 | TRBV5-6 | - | CASSVSGTGTYGYTF | TGTGCCAGCAGCGTATCCGGGACAGGCACTTATGGCTACACCTTC
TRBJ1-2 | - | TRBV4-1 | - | CASSQVWRRGNYGYTF | TGCGCCAGCAGCCAAGTTTGGCGGCGGGGAAACTATGGCTACACCTTC
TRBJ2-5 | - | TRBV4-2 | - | CASRPTGQETQYF | TGTGCCAGCAGACCGACGGGCCAAGAGACCCAGTACTTC
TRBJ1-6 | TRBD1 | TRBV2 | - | CASSERTGNSNSPLHF | TGTGCCAGCAGTGAGCGGACAGGGAACAGTAATTCACCCCTCCACTTT
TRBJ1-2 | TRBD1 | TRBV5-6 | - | CASSLVGQGDFYGYTF | TGTGCCAGCAGCTTGGTTGGACAGGGGGACTTCTATGGCTACACCTTC
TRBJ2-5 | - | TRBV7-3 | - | CASSLRREETQYF | TGTGCCAGCAGCTTAAGACGGGAAGAGACCCAGTACTTC
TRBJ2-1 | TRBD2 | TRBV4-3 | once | CASSQEFLAGGLAYNEQFF | TGCGCCAGCAGCCAAGAGTTCCTAGCGGGAGGTCTGGCCTACAATGAGCAGTTCTTC
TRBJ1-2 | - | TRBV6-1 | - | CASSEAGGHDGYTF | TGTGCCAGCAGTGAAGCGGGGGGGCATGATGGCTACACCTTC
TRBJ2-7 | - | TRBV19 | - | CASSRTRGAYEQYF | TGTGCCAGTAGTCGGACAAGGGGTGCGTACGAGCAGTACTTC
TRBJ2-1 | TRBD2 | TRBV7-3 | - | CASSFSRGGEQFF | TGTGCCAGCAGCTTTTCCCGGGGGGGGGAACAGTTCTTC
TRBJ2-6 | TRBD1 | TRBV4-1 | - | CASSQQDRGPVSGANVLTF | TGCGCCAGCAGCCAGCAAGACAGGGGGCCGGTGTCCGGGGCCAACGTCCTGACTTTC
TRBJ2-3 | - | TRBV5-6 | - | CASSLLAQITDTQYF | TGTGCCAGCAGCTTGTTGGCACAGATCACAGATACGCAGTATTTT
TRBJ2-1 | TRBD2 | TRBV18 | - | CASSPGLVLINEQFF | TGTGCCAGCTCACCAGGACTAGTTCTGATCAATGAGCAGTTCTTC
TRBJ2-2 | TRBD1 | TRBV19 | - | CASRVGTGGSGELFF | TGTGCCAGTAGAGTCGGGACAGGGGGTTCCGGGGAGCTGTTTTTT
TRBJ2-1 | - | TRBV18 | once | CASSLGLDSYNEQFF | TGTGCCAGCTCACTAGGACTGGATTCCTACAATGAGCAGTTCTTC
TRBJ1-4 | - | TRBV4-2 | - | CASSQASHSGVEKLFF | TGTGCCAGCAGCCAAGCCTCGCACAGCGGTGTTGAAAAACTGTTTTTT
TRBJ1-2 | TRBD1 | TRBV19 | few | CASRTGTGGHYGYTF | TGTGCCAGTAGGACGGGGACAGGGGGCCACTATGGCTACACCTTC
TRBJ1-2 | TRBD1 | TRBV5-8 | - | CASSEGTGWRPGVGYTF | TGTGCCAGCAGCGAAGGGACAGGGTGGAGGCCTGGCGTGGGCTACACCTTC